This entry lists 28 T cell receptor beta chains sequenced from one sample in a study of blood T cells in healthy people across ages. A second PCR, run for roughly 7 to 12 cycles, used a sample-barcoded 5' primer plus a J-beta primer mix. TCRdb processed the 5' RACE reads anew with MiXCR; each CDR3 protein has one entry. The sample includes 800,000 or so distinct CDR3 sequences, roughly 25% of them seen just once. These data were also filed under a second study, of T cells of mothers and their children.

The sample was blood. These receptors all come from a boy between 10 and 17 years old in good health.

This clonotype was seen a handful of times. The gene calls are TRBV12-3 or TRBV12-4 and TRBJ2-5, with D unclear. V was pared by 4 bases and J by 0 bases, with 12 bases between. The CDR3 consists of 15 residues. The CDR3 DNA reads TGTGCCAGCAGTTCCCTCGGCAGCGACCAAGAGACCCAGTACTTC. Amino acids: CASSSLGSDQETQYF.

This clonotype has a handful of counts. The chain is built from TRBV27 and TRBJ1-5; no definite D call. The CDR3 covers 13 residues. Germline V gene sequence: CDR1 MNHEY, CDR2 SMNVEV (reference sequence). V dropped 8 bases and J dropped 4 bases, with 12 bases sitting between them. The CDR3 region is CASRSLENQPQHF. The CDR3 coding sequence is TGTGCCAGCCGCAGTTTAGAGAATCAGCCCCAGCATTTT.

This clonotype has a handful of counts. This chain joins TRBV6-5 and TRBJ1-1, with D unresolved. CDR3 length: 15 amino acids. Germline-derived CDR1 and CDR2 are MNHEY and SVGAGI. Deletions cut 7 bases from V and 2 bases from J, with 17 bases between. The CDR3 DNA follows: TGTGCCAGCACGAGCTCCGGAGGAAGAAACACTGAAGCTTTCTTT. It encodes CASTSSGGRNTEAFF.

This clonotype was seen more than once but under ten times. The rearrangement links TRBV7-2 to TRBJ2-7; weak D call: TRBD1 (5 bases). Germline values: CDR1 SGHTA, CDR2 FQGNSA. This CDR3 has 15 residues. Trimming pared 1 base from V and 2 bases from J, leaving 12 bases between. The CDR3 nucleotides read TGTGCCAGCAGCTTAGAGACAGAGATAGCCTACGAGCAGTACTTC. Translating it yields CASSLETEIAYEQYF.

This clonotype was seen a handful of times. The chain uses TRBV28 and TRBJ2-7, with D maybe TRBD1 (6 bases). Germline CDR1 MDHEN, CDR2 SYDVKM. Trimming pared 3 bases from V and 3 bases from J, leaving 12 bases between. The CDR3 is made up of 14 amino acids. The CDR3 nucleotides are TGTGCCAGCAGTTTGGGGTCACAGGGCTACGAGCAGTACTTC. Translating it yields CASSLGSQGYEQYF.

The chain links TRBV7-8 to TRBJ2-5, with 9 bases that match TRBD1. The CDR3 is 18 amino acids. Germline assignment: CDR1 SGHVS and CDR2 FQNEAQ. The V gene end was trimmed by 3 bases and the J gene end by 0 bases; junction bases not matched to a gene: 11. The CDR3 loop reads CASSFYPGQGWYQETQYF. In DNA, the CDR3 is TGTGCCAGCAGCTTCTATCCGGGACAGGGTTGGTACCAAGAGACCCAGTACTTC.

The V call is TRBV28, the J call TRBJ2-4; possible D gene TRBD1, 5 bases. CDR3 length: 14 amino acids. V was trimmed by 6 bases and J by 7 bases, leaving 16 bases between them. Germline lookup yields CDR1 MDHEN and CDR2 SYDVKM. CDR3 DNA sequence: TGTGCCAGCAGCCTCTCAGGGCCAGGGAACATTCAGTACTTC. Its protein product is CASSLSGPGNIQYF.

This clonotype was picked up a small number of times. CDR3 nucleotides: TGTGCCAGCAGCTTAACTGGGGTAATAGTCTCACCCCTCCACTTT. Its translation is CASSLTGVIVSPLHF. The V call is TRBV7-3, the J call TRBJ1-6, with D hard to call. V lost 0 bases to trimming and J lost 10 bases, with 13 bases between them. The CDR3 has 15 amino acids. Germline V gene lookup returns CDR1 SGHTA and CDR2 FQGTGA.

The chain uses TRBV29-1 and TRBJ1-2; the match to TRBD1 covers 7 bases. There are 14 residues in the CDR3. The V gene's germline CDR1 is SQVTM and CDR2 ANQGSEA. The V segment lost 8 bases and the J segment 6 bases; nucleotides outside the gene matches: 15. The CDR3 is CSTRGQTGIDGYTF. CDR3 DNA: TGCAGCACCCGGGGCCAGACAGGGATCGATGGCTACACCTTC.

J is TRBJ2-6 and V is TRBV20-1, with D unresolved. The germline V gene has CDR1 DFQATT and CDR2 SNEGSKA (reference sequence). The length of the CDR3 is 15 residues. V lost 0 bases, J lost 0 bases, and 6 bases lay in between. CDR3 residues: CSAREGNSGANVLTF. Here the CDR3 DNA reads TGCAGTGCTAGAGAAGGGAACTCTGGGGCCAACGTCCTGACTTTC.

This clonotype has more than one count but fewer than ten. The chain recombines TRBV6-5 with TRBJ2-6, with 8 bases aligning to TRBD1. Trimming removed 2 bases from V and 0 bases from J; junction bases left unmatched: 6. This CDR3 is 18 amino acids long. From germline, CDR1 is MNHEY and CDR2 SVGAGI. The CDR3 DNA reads TGTGCCAGCAGTTACCGACGACAGGGGAGCTCTGGGGCCAACGTCCTGACTTTC. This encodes CASSYRRQGSSGANVLTF.

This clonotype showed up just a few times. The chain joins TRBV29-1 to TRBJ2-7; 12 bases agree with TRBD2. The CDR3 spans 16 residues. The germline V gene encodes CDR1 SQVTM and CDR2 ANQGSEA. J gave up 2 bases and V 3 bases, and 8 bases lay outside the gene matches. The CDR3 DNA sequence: TGCAGCGTTGAGGGGACTAGCGGGCTGGAAACCTACGAGCAGTACTTC. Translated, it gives CSVEGTSGLETYEQYF.

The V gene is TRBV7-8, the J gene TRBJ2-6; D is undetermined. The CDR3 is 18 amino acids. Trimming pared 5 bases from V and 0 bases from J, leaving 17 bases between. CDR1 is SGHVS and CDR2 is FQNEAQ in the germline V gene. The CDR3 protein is CASSLGTERLSGANVLTF. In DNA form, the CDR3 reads TGTGCCAGCAGCCTCGGCACGGAGCGCCTCTCTGGGGCCAACGTCCTGACTTTC. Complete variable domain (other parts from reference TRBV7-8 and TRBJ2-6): GAGVSQSPRYKVAKRGQDVALRCDPISGHVSLFWYQQALGQGPEFLTYFQNEAQLDKSGLPSDRFFAERPEGSVSTLKIQRTQQEDSAVYLCASSLGTERLSGANVLTFGAGSRLTVL.

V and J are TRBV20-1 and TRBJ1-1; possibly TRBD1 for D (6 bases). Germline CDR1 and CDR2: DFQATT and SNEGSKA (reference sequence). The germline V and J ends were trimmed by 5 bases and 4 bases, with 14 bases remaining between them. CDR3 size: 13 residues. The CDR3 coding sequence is TGCAGTGCTCGACAGGCCGGGAGCACTGAAGCTTTCTTT. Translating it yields CSARQAGSTEAFF.

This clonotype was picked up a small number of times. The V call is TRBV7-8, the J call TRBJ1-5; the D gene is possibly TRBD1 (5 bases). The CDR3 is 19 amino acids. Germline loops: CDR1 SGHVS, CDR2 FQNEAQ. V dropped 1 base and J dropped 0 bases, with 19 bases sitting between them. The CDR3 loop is CASSLVPRGGGYSNQPQHF. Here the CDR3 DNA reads TGTGCCAGCAGCTTAGTTCCGCGGGGGGGTGGGTATAGCAATCAGCCCCAGCATTTT. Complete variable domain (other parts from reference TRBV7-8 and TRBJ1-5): GAGVSQSPRYKVAKRGQDVALRCDPISGHVSLFWYQQALGQGPEFLTYFQNEAQLDKSGLPSDRFFAERPEGSVSTLKIQRTQQEDSAVYLCASSLVPRGGGYSNQPQHFGDGTRLSIL.

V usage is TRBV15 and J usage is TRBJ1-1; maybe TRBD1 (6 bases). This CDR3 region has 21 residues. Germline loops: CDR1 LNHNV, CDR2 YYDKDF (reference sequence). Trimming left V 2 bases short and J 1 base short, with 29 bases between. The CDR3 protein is CATSRTISGRGGYLENTEAFF. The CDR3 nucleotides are TGTGCCACCAGCAGAACTATTTCGGGCAGGGGAGGTTATCTTGAGAACACTGAAGCTTTCTTT.

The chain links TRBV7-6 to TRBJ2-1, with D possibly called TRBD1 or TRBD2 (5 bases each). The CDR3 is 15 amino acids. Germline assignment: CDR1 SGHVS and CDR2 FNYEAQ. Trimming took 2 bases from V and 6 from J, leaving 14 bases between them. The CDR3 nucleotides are TGTGCCAGCAGCTTATTTGGGGCGGGCTCCAATGAGCAGTTCTTC. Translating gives CASSLFGAGSNEQFF.

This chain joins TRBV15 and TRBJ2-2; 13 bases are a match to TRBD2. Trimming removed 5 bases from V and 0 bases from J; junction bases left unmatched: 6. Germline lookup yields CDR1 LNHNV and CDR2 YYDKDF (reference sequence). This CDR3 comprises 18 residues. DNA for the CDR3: TGTGCCACCAGCGGGACTAGCGGGGACCTCGCGAACACCGGGGAGCTGTTTTTT. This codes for CATSGTSGDLANTGELFF.

The CDR3: CASLGQGRGEAFF. DNA for the CDR3: TGTGCCAGCCTAGGACAGGGACGAGGTGAAGCTTTCTTT. The rearrangement links TRBV7-2 to TRBJ1-1; 8 bases are shared with TRBD1. The V gene's germline CDR1 is SGHTA and CDR2 FQGNSA. The CDR3 runs to 13 residues. V shed 8 bases and J 7 bases; nucleotides not matched to a gene: 9.

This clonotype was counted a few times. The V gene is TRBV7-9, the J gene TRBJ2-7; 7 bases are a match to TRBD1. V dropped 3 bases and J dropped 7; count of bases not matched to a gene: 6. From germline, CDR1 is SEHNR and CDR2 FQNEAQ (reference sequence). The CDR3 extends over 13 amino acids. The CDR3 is CASSFHQGDEQYF. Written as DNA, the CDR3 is TGTGCCAGCAGCTTTCACCAGGGGGATGAGCAGTACTTC.

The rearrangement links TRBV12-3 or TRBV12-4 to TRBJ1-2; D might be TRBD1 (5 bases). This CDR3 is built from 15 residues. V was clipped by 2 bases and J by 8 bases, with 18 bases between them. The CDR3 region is CASSLNPLGVGGYTF. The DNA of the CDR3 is TGTGCCAGCAGTTTAAATCCCCTGGGGGTTGGCGGCTACACCTTC.

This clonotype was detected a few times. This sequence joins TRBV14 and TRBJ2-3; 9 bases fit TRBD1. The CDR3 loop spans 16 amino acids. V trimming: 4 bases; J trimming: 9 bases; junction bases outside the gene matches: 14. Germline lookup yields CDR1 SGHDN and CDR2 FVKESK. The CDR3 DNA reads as TGTGCCAGCAGCCTAGTCTCGGGACAGGGTATTTGGACGCAGTATTTT. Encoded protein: CASSLVSGQGIWTQYF. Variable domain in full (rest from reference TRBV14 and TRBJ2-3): EAGVTQFPSHSVIEKGQTVTLRCDPISGHDNLYWYRRVMGKEIKFLLHFVKESKQDESGMPNNRFLAERTGGTYSTLKVQPAELEDSGVYFCASSLVSGQGIWTQYFGPGTRLTVL.

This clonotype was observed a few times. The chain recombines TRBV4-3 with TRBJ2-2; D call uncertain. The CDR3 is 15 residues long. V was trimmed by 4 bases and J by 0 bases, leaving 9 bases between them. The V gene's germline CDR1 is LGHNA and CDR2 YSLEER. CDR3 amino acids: CASSRSYANTGELFF. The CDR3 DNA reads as TGCGCCAGCAGCCGGTCTTACGCGAACACCGGGGAGCTGTTTTTT.

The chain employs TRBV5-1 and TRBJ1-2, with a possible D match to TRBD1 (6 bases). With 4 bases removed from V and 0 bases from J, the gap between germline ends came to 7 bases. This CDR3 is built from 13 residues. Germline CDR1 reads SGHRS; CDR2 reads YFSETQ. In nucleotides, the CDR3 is TGCGCCAGCAGCCGGGACACTAACTATGGCTACACCTTC. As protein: CASSRDTNYGYTF.

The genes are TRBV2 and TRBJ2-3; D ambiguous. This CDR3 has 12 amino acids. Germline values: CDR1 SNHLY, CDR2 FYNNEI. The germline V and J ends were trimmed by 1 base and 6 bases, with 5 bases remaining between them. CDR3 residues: CASSEGWDTQYF. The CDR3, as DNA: TGTGCCAGCAGTGAAGGGTGGGATACGCAGTATTTT.

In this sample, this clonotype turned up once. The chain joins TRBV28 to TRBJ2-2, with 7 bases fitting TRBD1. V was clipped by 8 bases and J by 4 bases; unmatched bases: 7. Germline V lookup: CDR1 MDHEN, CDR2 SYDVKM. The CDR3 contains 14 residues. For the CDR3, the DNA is TGTGCCAGCCTTCACAGGGGTACCACCGGGGAGCTGTTTTTT. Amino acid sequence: CASLHRGTTGELFF.

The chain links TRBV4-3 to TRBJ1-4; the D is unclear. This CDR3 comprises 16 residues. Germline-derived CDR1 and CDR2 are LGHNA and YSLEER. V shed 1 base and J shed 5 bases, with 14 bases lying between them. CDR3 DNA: TGCGCCAGCAGCCAAGCTTTTCTAACTACGAATGAAAAACTGTTTTTT. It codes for CASSQAFLTTNEKLFF.

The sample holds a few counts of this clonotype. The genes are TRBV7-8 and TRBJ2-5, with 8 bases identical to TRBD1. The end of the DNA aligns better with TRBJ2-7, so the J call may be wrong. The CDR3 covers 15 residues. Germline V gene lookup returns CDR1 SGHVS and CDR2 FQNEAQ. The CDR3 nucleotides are TGTGCCAGCAGCTCCCCCCAAGGACAGGGCCACGAGCAGTACTTC. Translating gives CASSSPQGQGHEQYF.